The clone carrying this T cell receptor beta chain was found a few times. Its antigen is not identified. Profiling relied on immunoSEQ multiplex PCR, and the TCRdb table lists in-frame clones only, not all of them. This sample has some 250,000 clones, with more than 75% found just once. The data are from a study of Ad26.COV2.S vaccination and SARS-CoV-2 variants. Study information: Donor participated within the Ad26.COV2.S arm of the COV1001 trial. Ad26.COV2.S was injected intramuscularly once or twice, 56 days apart.

General study results and limits: Using TCR breadth and depth analyses may have led to underestimated total T cell responses.

The treatment: 19 received Ad26.COV2.S at low or high dose, single or two shots; five or six received placebo; per-sample allocation not given. Sampling was performed 63 days after the first vaccine or placebo injection. Within Boston, the person who donated was an adult of 18-55 years. This TCR came from a person between 18 and 60 years old who received the Ad26.COV2.S COVID-19 vaccine or a placebo. Sequencing used peripheral blood, obtained in a trial of Ad26.COV2.S vaccine versus placebo.

Here the CDR3 reads CATNPGQGARQPQHF. The CDR3 DNA reads TGTGCCACGAATCCTGGACAGGGGGCACGTCAGCCCCAGCATTTT. The chain has TRBV7-8 and TRBJ1-5; 11 positions agree with TRBD1. The trim removed 10 bases at V and 6 bases at J, leaving 11 bases unmatched. Looked up from germline, CDR1 is SGHVS and CDR2 is FQNEAQ. This CDR3 has 15 residues.